These 18 T cell receptor beta chains were sequenced from one sample in a study of blood T cell repertoires in COVID-19. This table comes from immunoSEQ multiplex PCR, and its TCRdb copy is limited to in-frame clones, with some not included. This sample has 50,000 to 55,000 clones, with roughly 84% found just once. The sequenced material came from peripheral blood. Receptor source: a human donor with active COVID-19. The donor label of this sample is uncertain.

V and J are TRBV9 and TRBJ2-5; 9 nucleotides line up with TRBD2. The CDR3 is 16 residues long. The germline V gene has CDR1 SGDLS and CDR2 YYNGEE. V was pared by 4 bases and J by 5 bases, with 12 bases of the junction left unmatched. The CDR3 spells CASSPEEAGGRETQYF. The CDR3 bases are TGTGCCAGCAGCCCCGAGGAGGCGGGGGGGCGGGAGACCCAGTACTTC.

This clone was counted a single time. This chain joins TRBV6-5 and TRBJ1-2; perhaps TRBD1 as D (6 bases). Trimming left V 5 bases short and J 8 bases short, with 9 bases between. Germline loops: CDR1 MNHEY, CDR2 SVGAGI. CDR3 length: 11 amino acids. The CDR3 sequence: CASSNREGYTF. Written as DNA, the CDR3 is TGTGCCAGCAGTAACAGGGAAGGCTACACCTTC.

As DNA, the CDR3 is TGTGCCAGCAGCCCAGAGACAGTCTCCAATTCACCCCTCCACTTT. Residues: CASSPETVSNSPLHF. The chain combines TRBV7-6 with TRBJ1-6; D is possibly TRBD1 (5 bases). The CDR3 totals 15 residues. The V gene's germline CDR1 is SGHVS and CDR2 FNYEAQ. Trimming took 5 bases from V and 7 from J, leaving 15 bases between them.

This chain links TRBV6-6 with TRBJ2-2, with 8 bases that match TRBD2. Unmatched junction bases numbered 8, after V lost 6 bases and J lost 5 bases. Germline assignment: CDR1 MNHNY and CDR2 SVGAGI (reference sequence). The CDR3 is 15 residues long. The CDR3 nucleotides are TGTGCCAGCAGCCCCGACGGGGGGGGGACCGGGGAGCTGTTTTTT. Protein sequence: CASSPDGGGTGELFF.

The V gene is TRBV6-2 or TRBV6-3, the J gene TRBJ1-5, with TRBD1 as a possible D gene (5 bases). The CDR3 consists of 16 residues. V was clipped by 1 base and J by 4 bases, with 14 bases between them. Per the germline V gene, CDR1 is MNHEY and CDR2 is SVGEGT. The CDR3 loop reads CASSYFGRVGNQPQHF. The CDR3 DNA is TGTGCCAGCAGTTACTTCGGCAGGGTAGGAAATCAGCCCCAGCATTTT.

This chain connects TRBV7-3 to TRBJ2-1; D is ambiguous. Germline V gene data show CDR1 as SGHTA and CDR2 as FQGTGA. Trimming left V 1 base short and J 0 bases short, with 7 bases between. CDR3 length: 15 amino acids. CDR3 coding DNA: TGTGCCAGCAGCTTAATAGTAAGCTCCTACAATGAGCAGTTCTTC. The encoded protein is CASSLIVSSYNEQFF.

This chain connects TRBV5-4 to TRBJ2-7; 7 nucleotides match TRBD2. After removal of 4 bases from V and 6 bases from J, the junction contained 13 bases not matched to a gene. Germline V gene lookup returns CDR1 SGHNT and CDR2 YYREEE (reference sequence). The CDR3 loop spans 15 amino acids. The DNA for the CDR3 is TGTGCCAGCAGCCGACAGTACGCGGGGGTGGTCGAGCAGTACTTC. Its translation is CASSRQYAGVVEQYF.

This rearrangement joins TRBV3-1 (or the pseudogene TRBV3-2) to TRBJ2-1, with TRBD1 identical over 8 bases. Germline CDR1 is LGHDT and CDR2 is YNNKEL (reference sequence). This CDR3 comprises 16 residues. V lost 0 bases and J lost 7; bases outside the gene matches: 8. The CDR3 protein is CASSQDRDHRGNEQFF. CDR3 coding DNA: TGTGCCAGCAGCCAAGATAGGGACCACAGGGGGAATGAGCAGTTCTTC.

The CDR3 nucleotides read TGCGCCAGCAGCTTGCCCCCGAAGACGGGGACTGAAGCTTTCTTT. The encoded protein is CASSLPPKTGTEAFF. The chain recombines TRBV5-1 with TRBJ1-1; D not resolved. The V and J ends lost 1 base and 5 bases respectively, with 15 bases between them. CDR1 and CDR2 (germline): SGHRS, YFSETQ. This CDR3 region has 15 residues.

The chain has TRBV21-1 and TRBJ2-2; TRBD2, the table's D call, lacks a check against the DNA. TRBV21-1 counts as a pseudogene. This CDR3 spans 16 amino acids. CDR3 DNA: TGTGCCAGGCTACTCGGGGGAGTCAGCCAAACCGGGGAGCTGTTTTTT. Protein: CARLLGGVSQTGELFF.

This clone was seen a few times. This rearrangement joins TRBV15 to TRBJ1-3; possible D gene TRBD1, 5 bases. From germline, CDR1 is LNHNV and CDR2 YYDKDF (reference sequence). The CDR3 consists of 16 residues. Deletions cut 3 bases from V and 1 base from J, with 13 bases between. The CDR3 sequence: CATSRDPTGSGNTIYF. CDR3 bases: TGTGCCACCAGCAGGGACCCAACAGGTTCTGGAAACACCATATATTTT. Combining the CDR3 with reference TRBV15 and TRBJ1-3 gives the whole variable domain DAMVIQNPRYQVTQFGKPVTLSCSQTLNHNVMYWYQQKSSQAPKLLFHYYDKDFNNEADTPDNFQSRRPNTSFCFLDIRSPGLGDTAMYLCATSRDPTGSGNTIYFGEGSWLTVV.

This rearrangement joins TRBV5-4 to TRBJ2-1, with 11 bases matching TRBD2. After removal of 0 bases from V and 5 bases from J, the junction contained 7 bases not matched to a gene. CDR3 size: 17 residues. CDR1 is SGHNT and CDR2 is YYREEE in the germline V gene (reference sequence). CDR3 sequence (DNA): TGTGCCAGCAGCTTGGTAGCGGGGGGGCTCCTGGACAATGAGCAGTTCTTC. Translation: CASSLVAGGLLDNEQFF.

The V gene is TRBV7-9, the J gene TRBJ1-1, with TRBD1 as a possible D gene (6 bases). Per the germline V gene, CDR1 is SEHNR and CDR2 is FQNEAQ (reference sequence). V lost 10 bases and J 5 bases, leaving 17 bases between the germline ends. This CDR3 has 13 amino acids. The CDR3 nucleotides read TGTGCCACAACGGGGACAATAGGAACTGAAGCTTTCTTT. Amino acids: CATTGTIGTEAFF.

V usage is TRBV6-6 and J usage is TRBJ1-1, with D perhaps matching TRBD1 (6 bases). The ends were cut back, 6 bases at V and 1 base at J, with 18 bases in the middle. The length of the CDR3 is 16 residues. Germline V gene sequence: CDR1 MNHNY, CDR2 SVGAGI (reference sequence). The CDR3 bases are TGTGCCAGCAGCGACATATACAGGGTCAAGAACACTGAAGCTTTCTTT. Amino acids: CASSDIYRVKNTEAFF.

This chain joins TRBV7-3 and TRBJ2-1; 14 bases are shared with TRBD2. The CDR3 sequence is 14 residues long. Germline lookup yields CDR1 SGHTA and CDR2 FQGTGA. V was pared by 4 bases and J by 11 bases, with 4 bases of the junction left unmatched. CDR3 sequence (DNA): TGTGCCAGCAGCTCCGGACTAGCGGGAGGTCAGCAGTTCTTC. It translates to CASSSGLAGGQQFF.

The chain has TRBV6-1 and TRBJ2-7; weak D call: TRBD1 (6 bases). Per the germline V gene, CDR1 is MNHNS and CDR2 is SASEGT. The CDR3 sequence is 15 residues long. V lost 3 bases to trimming and J lost 3 bases, with 15 bases between them. The CDR3 DNA is TGTGCCAGCAGTGAGGAAGGGGACACATTCTACGAGCAGTACTTC. It is translated as CASSEEGDTFYEQYF.

The genes are TRBV19 and TRBJ1-5, with 9 bases lining up with TRBD1. J gave up 6 bases and V 6 bases, and 3 bases lay outside the gene matches. This CDR3 is built from 13 residues. Germline lookup yields CDR1 LNHDA and CDR2 SQIVND (reference sequence). CDR3 sequence: CASSPQGAQPQHF. In DNA, the CDR3 is TGTGCCAGTAGCCCACAGGGGGCTCAGCCCCAGCATTTT. Supplemented by reference TRBV19 and TRBJ1-5, the full variable domain reads DGGITQSPKYLFRKEGQNVTLSCEQNLNHDAMYWYRQDPGQGLRLIYYSQIVNDFQKGDIAEGYSVSREKKESFPLTVTSAQKNPTAFYLCASSPQGAQPQHFGDGTRLSIL.

This chain connects TRBV7-2 to TRBJ2-3; possibly TRBD1 for D (6 bases). The CDR3 consists of 14 residues. Germline CDR1 reads SGHTA; CDR2 reads FQGNSA. V was cut by 6 bases and J by 6 bases, with 16 bases left in between. The DNA for the CDR3 is TGTGCCAGCAGTCCCTATGGGGGCCCGGATACGCAGTATTTT. This sequence encodes CASSPYGGPDTQYF.